The entry that follows covers one T cell receptor beta chain sequence. Its target antigen remains unknown. No base-level quality is on record; no much larger clone is a single base apart. This sample is part of a study of blood T cell repertoires in COVID-19 (dated by TCRdb to about 2020). Describing the broader study: The collaborator samples originated in the United States, Italy and Spain and spanned the acute and convalescent phases of COVID-19. The prospective study material was composed of cDNA or gDNA derived from T cells, B-cell-depleted T cells, or PBMCs. Deeply sampled blood TCRbeta repertoires from subjects exposed to, actively infected with, or recovered from COVID-19 were included in the dataset. The repertoires were made available in a free public database intended to serve as a resource for research on the immune response to SARS-CoV-2. The samples were drawn from the first 160 participants of the ongoing ImmuneRACE study and from 1,254 subjects provided by 6 global collaborators. Sample metadata almost always included a de-identified subject ID, COVID-19 status, age in years and sex. HLA class I and class II types, where available, came from metadata supplied by the sample provider rather than from assay-based typing. Study-wide findings and limitations: The quantity of clinical and demographic metadata differed by source and by participant and was supplied without curation.

TCRbeta CDR3 regions were amplified from genomic DNA by means of the immunoSEQ Assay, a bias-controlled multiplex PCR. The authors processed their data as follows. The number of nucleated cells in each sample was estimated by amplification of reference gene primers within the assay. To quantify the absolute abundance of each unique TCRbeta CDR3 rearrangement, sequence reads were collapsed and filtered. For each sample, productive Simpson clonality was calculated as the square root of Simpson's diversity index across productive rearrangements. In TCRdb, the immuneACCESS table is reduced to in-frame sequences with V and J assigned. These tables do not hold every clone; where another copy was compared, an unresolved V gene accounts for under half, and the others remain unexplained. That table furnishes V, J and clone size, whereas the DNA furnished D and trimming. The sample data list about 250,000 clones, and around nine tenths of these were observed just once. About 1% of the sample belongs to the ten largest clones.

Samples from volunteer blood donors who had recovered from COVID-19 were contributed by a second Seattle source. Each collaborating institution followed its own protocols to collect whole blood in K2EDTA tubes. For TCRbeta analysis, collaborator samples were shipped as frozen whole blood, as isolated PBMCs, or as DNA extracted from either sample type. Trimming removed 2 bases from V and 3 bases from J, leaving 20 bases between the germline ends. CDR1 and CDR2 are drawn from the germline V gene: SGHAT, FQNNGV. The CDR3 covers 17 residues, taking in both the cysteine and the phenylalanine. Only the CDR3 DNA is retained, 51 bases long and in frame from the first base.

The receptor chain draws on TRBV11-2 and TRBJ2-7; TRBD2 is a weak D gene call, 6 bases matching. The sequenced sample consisted of peripheral blood. This clonotype originated in a woman between 40 and 50 years old who had recovered from COVID-19. The encoded CDR3 is CASSLSVRGTSRYEQYF. The nucleotide sequence is TGTGCCAGCAGCTTATCGGTGCGGGGAACTAGCCGCTACGAGCAGTACTTC.